This T cell receptor beta chain was sequenced during a study of T cell clones after liver transplantation. The CDR3 runs 14 residues. V gave up 7 bases and J gave up 6 bases; unmatched junction bases: 9. CDR1 is MNHEY, CDR2 SVGAGI, per germline. Clones were read by immunoSEQ multiplex PCR, and TCRdb kept only the in-frame ones, dropping some. The data show 50,000 or so clones, approximately 71% seen once. The sequence was obtained from a human patient who received a liver transplant. The graft donor may account for some of the T cells. Source: CD4+ T cells from blood, taken around 52 months after liver transplant. J is TRBJ2-7 and V is TRBV6-5; TRBD1 agrees at 10 bases. CDR3 residues: CASTSDRGRAEQYF. CDR3 coding DNA: TGTGCCAGCACCTCCGACAGGGGGCGGGCCGAGCAGTACTTC.